This T cell receptor beta chain is drawn from a study of blood T cell repertoires in COVID-19. In the original workflow: Quantification of nucleated cells was approximated via reference gene primer amplification. The method was immunoSEQ multiplex PCR; TCRdb's version includes in-frame clones alone and lacks a portion of them. V and J calls and clone size come straight from that table; D and trimming were deduced from the DNA. The data show about 160,000 clones, approximately 85% seen once. The CDR3 spans 15 residues. Germline CDR1 SGHAT, CDR2 FQNNGV. Trimming removed 5 bases from V and 2 bases from J; junction bases left unmatched: 8.

The source is a man older than 75 with COVID-19, enrolled during active disease. Source material: peripheral blood. The V call is TRBV11-2, the J call TRBJ1-2, with 7 bases that match TRBD1. In nucleotides, the CDR3 is TGTGCCAGCAGCCCCACGACAGGGTGGAACTATGGCTACACCTTC. Protein: CASSPTTGWNYGYTF.